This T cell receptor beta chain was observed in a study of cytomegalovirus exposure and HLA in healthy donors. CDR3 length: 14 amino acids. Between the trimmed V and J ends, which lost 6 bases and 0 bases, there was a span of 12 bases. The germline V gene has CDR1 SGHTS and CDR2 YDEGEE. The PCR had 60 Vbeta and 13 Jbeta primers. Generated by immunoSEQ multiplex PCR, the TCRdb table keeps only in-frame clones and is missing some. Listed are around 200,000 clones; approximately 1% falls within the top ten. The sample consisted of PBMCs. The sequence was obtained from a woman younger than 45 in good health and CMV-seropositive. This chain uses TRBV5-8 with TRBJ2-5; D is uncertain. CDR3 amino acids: CASTKTVYQETQYF. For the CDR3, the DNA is TGTGCCAGCACCAAGACTGTATACCAAGAGACCCAGTACTTC.